The present entry profiles one TCR beta chain with its context. The data are from a study of blood T cell repertoires in COVID-19. In the study overall: Researchers got acute and convalescent COVID-19 samples from the United States, Italy and Spain. In each case, the material was cDNA or gDNA derived from T cells, B-cell-depleted T cells, or PBMCs.

Germline V gene data show CDR1 as SGHAT and CDR2 as FQNNGV. This CDR3 spans 12 amino acids. The germline V and J ends were trimmed by 5 bases and 5 bases, with 4 bases remaining between them. Seattle patients were enrolled while actively infected and followed longitudinally. In the authors' workflow: Counts of nucleated cells, estimated from reference gene primer amplification, were obtained. Profiled with immunoSEQ multiplex PCR; TCRdb holds only in-frame clones, not every one. The V and J calls and the clone size are those of that table, but D and trimming were determined from the DNA. Found here are a few hundred thousand clones, around 88% of them singletons; the top ten hold under 2%.

Sequencing was performed on peripheral blood. This clonotype originated in a woman aged 25 to 39 with COVID-19, enrolled during active disease. The chain recombines TRBV11-2 with TRBJ1-6, with D unresolved. The CDR3 DNA sequence: TGTGCCAGCAGCAGCGATAATTCACCCCTCCACTTT. Amino acids: CASSSDNSPLHF.